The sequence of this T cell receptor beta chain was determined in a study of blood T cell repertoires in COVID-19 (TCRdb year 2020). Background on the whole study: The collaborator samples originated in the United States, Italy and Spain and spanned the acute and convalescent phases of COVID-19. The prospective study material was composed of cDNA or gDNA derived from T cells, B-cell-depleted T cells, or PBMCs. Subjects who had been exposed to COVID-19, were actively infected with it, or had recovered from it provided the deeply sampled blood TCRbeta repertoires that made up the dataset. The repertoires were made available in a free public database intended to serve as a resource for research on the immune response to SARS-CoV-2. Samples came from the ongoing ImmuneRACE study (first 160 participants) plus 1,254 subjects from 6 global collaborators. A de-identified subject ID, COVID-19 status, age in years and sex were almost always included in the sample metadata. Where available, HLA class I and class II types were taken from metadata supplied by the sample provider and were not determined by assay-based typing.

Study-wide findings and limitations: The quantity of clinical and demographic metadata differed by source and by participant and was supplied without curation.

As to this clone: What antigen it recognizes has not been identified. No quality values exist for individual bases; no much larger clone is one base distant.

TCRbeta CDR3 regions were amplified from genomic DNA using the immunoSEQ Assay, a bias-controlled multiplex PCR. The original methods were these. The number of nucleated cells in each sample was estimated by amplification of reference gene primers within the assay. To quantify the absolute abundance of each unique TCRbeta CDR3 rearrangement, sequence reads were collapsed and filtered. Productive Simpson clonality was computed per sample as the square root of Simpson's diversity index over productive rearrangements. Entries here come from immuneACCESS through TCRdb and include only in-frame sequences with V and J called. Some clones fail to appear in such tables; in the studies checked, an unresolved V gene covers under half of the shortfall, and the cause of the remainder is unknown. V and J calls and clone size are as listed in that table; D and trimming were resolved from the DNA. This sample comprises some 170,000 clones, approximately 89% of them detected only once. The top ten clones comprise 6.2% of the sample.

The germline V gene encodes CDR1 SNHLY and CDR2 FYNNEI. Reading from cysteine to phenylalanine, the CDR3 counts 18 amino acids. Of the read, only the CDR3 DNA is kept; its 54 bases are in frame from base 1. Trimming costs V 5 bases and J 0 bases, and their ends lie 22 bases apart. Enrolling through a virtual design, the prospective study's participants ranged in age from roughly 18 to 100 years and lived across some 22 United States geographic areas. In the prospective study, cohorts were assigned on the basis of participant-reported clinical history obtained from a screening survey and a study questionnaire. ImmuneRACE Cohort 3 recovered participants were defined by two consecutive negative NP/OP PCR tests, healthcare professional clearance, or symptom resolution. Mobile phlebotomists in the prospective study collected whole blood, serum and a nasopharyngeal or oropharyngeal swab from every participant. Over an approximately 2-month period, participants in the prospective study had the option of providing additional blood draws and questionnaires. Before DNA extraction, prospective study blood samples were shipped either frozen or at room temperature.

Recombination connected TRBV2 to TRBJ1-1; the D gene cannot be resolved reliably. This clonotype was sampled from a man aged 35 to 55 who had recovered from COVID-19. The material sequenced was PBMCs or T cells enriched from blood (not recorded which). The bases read TGTGCCAGCAGTTTTCCCCCAACAGAAAACACCATGAACACTGAAGCTTTCTTT. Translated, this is CASSFPPTENTMNTEAFF.